There are many counts of the clone carrying this T cell receptor (beta chain). Its antigen is undetermined. Researchers made TCR beta libraries by using iRepertoire HTBI primers and running Arm-PCR on CDR3 regions. MiXCR, applied by TCRdb to the multiplex PCR reads, yields one record per CDR3 protein. The repertoire has about 360,000 distinct CDR3 sequences, about 16% of them found once; the top ten carry around 20%. CDR1 is MNHEY, CDR2 SMNVEV, per germline (reference sequence). The CDR3 is 13 amino acids. V was trimmed by 7 bases and J by 2 bases, leaving 10 bases between them. As to time point: newly diagnosed GD, antithyroid drugs for less than 3 months. Making the TCR library involved RNA that had been extracted from PBMCs. The data are from a study of regulatory T cells in long-lasting Graves disease. Findings and caveats of the study: Newly diagnosed Graves' patients exceeded persistent ones in TCR diversity. Gene preferences differed: TRBV28, TRBJ1-2, TRBJ2-5 in persistent cases.

These data also formed part of another study, on T cells in Graves' hyperthyroidism and ophthalmopathy.

The clonotype was recovered from a woman younger than 35 with Graves disease. The V call is TRBV27, the J call TRBJ2-3, with D possibly being TRBD2 (5 bases). This material consisted of peripheral blood mononuclear cells (PBMCs), taken at new diagnosis, from a patient treated with antithyroid drugs. The CDR3 is CASNSVSTDTQYF. DNA of the CDR3: TGTGCCAGCAATAGCGTTTCCACAGATACGCAGTATTTT.